These 29 T cell receptor beta chains originate from one sample sequenced in a study of cytomegalovirus exposure and HLA in healthy donors. The study ran its PCR with 60 Vbeta and 13 Jbeta primers. The method was immunoSEQ multiplex PCR; TCRdb's version includes in-frame clones alone and lacks a portion of them. The data hold 100,000 to 150,000 clones, with over 9.5% observed a single time. The sequenced sample was PBMCs. The receptors shown here come from a woman aged 18 to 35 in good health and CMV-seropositive.

The V and J genes are TRBV4-1 and TRBJ2-7; TRBD1 agrees at 7 bases. Germline-derived CDR1 and CDR2 are MGHRA and YSYEKL. Trimming cost V 1 base and J 6 bases; bases outside gene matches: 12. CDR3 length: 16 amino acids. As DNA, the CDR3 is TGCGCCAGCAGCCAAGTATTAGGACAGGCAGCGTCCGAGCAGTACTTC. It specifies CASSQVLGQAASEQYF.

The chain carries TRBV11-2 and TRBJ2-1; a weak D match, TRBD2 (5 bases). V was trimmed by 1 base and J by 5 bases, leaving 15 bases between them. In germline, CDR1 is SGHAT, CDR2 FQNNGV. This CDR3 has 16 amino acids. The CDR3 region has the DNA TGTGCCAGCAGCTTAGCGGTCCTAGCTGTTCACAATGAGCAGTTCTTC. Amino acids: CASSLAVLAVHNEQFF.

CDR3 DNA sequence: TGTGCCAGCAGCTTAGGACAGGGGGCGGAGGAGCAGTACTTC. Residues: CASSLGQGAEEQYF. V gene TRBV11-2 combines with J gene TRBJ2-7; 10 bases map to TRBD1. CDR1 is SGHAT, CDR2 FQNNGV, per germline. J lost 7 bases, V lost 1 base, and 4 bases had no gene match. CDR3 size: 14 residues.

This clone has more than one count but fewer than ten. J is TRBJ1-1 and V is TRBV30; 7 positions match TRBD1. Unmatched junction bases numbered 7, after V lost 4 bases and J lost 2 bases. The length of the CDR3 is 14 residues. The germline V gene encodes CDR1 GTSNPN and CDR2 SVGIG (reference sequence). For the CDR3, the DNA is TGTGCCTGGACCTACCGGGACAGAAACACTGAAGCTTTCTTT. It specifies CAWTYRDRNTEAFF.

This clone turned up a few times. This chain links TRBV7-3 with TRBJ2-3; 7 bases agree with TRBD1. The V gene end was trimmed by 2 bases and the J gene end by 4 bases; junction bases not matched to a gene: 0. From germline, CDR1 is SGHTA and CDR2 FQGTGA. The CDR3 is 13 residues long. The CDR3 nucleotides read TGTGCCAGCAGCTTAGGGACAGCAGATACGCAGTATTTT. Encoded protein: CASSLGTADTQYF. The whole variable domain, remainder taken from reference TRBV7-3 and TRBJ2-3, is GAGVSQTPSNKVTEKGKYVELRCDPISGHTALYWYRQSLGQGPEFLIYFQGTGAADDSGLPNDRFFAVRPEGSVSTLKIQRTERGDSAVYLCASSLGTADTQYFGPGTRLTVL.

This clone was seen a handful of times. The genes are TRBV4-2 and TRBJ1-1; D uncertain. This CDR3 has 14 residues. V was clipped by 1 base and J by 6 bases, with 12 bases between them. The germline gives CDR1 LGHNA, CDR2 YNFKEQ. The CDR3 DNA sequence: TGTGCCAGCAGCCAAGGAGAAGAGAGCGCTGAAGCTTTCTTT. Its translation: CASSQGEESAEAFF.

In this sample, this clone turned up a few times. The chain uses TRBV7-9 and TRBJ1-2; D ambiguous. The CDR3 is 11 amino acids. Germline lookup yields CDR1 SEHNR and CDR2 FQNEAQ (reference sequence). Between the trimmed V and J ends, which lost 5 bases and 8 bases, there was a span of 9 bases. The CDR3: CASSGLEGYTF. The CDR3 region has the DNA TGTGCCAGCAGCGGACTTGAGGGCTACACCTTC.

This chain links TRBV5-4 with TRBJ1-1; 7 nucleotides align to TRBD1. Trimming cost V 4 bases and J 0 bases; bases outside gene matches: 9. CDR1 is SGHNT, CDR2 YYREEE, per germline (reference sequence). CDR3 length: 16 residues. The CDR3 DNA is TGTGCCAGCAGCCGTCCCGGGACAGTTATGAACACTGAAGCTTTCTTT. This sequence encodes CASSRPGTVMNTEAFF.

The chain joins TRBV6-5 to TRBJ2-3; TRBD1 might be the D (6 bases). The CDR3 spans 15 residues. Trimming removed 6 bases from V and 3 bases from J, with 16 bases in between. Germline CDR1 reads MNHEY; CDR2 reads SVGAGI. CDR3 bases: TGTGCCAGCAGGCGACAGGTTGGGGCTACAGATACGCAGTATTTT. Residues: CASRRQVGATDTQYF.

The rearrangement joins TRBV18 to TRBJ2-3; D gene unclear. V lost 6 bases to trimming and J lost 6 bases, with 13 bases between them. The CDR3 is 13 amino acids. Germline values: CDR1 KGHSH, CDR2 LQKENI. CDR3 nucleotide sequence: TGTGCCAGCTCCCCTTCAAACGCGGATACGCAGTATTTT. Its translation is CASSPSNADTQYF.

V and J are TRBV4-1 and TRBJ2-1, with 7 bases lining up with TRBD2. Germline-derived CDR1 and CDR2 are MGHRA and YSYEKL. Losses at the gene ends were 4 bases for V and 4 bases for J; bases not matched to a gene: 4. The CDR3 runs 14 residues. The DNA for the CDR3 is TGCGCCAGCAGCCTTCTAGCGGCTTACAATGAGCAGTTCTTC. Translated: CASSLLAAYNEQFF.

V and J are TRBV4-1 and TRBJ2-7, with 11 bases lining up with TRBD2. CDR1 is MGHRA and CDR2 is YSYEKL in the germline V gene. The V gene end was trimmed by 0 bases and the J gene end by 2 bases; junction bases not matched to a gene: 9. The CDR3 sequence is 18 residues long. This chain's CDR3 is CASSQDRLTSGNTYEQYF. The CDR3 DNA sequence: TGCGCCAGCAGCCAAGATCGTTTGACTAGCGGGAATACCTACGAGCAGTACTTC.

This clone was counted between two and nine times. The chain uses TRBV19 and TRBJ1-5; no clear D. With 3 bases removed from V and 0 bases from J, the gap between germline ends came to 9 bases. Germline loops: CDR1 LNHDA, CDR2 SQIVND (reference sequence). There are 15 residues in the CDR3. CDR3 protein: CASSIREISNQPQHF. The CDR3 DNA reads TGTGCCAGTAGTATCCGGGAAATTAGCAATCAGCCCCAGCATTTT.

This chain connects TRBV7-9 to TRBJ1-1; TRBD1 matches at 9 bases. The CDR3 sequence is 16 residues long. Unmatched junction bases numbered 13, after V lost 7 bases and J lost 4 bases. The germline V gene has CDR1 SEHNR and CDR2 FQNEAQ (reference sequence). CDR3 DNA: TGTGCCAGCACCTTCTTAGGACAGGGGAAGAGCACTGAAGCTTTCTTT. Protein product: CASTFLGQGKSTEAFF.

This clone has more than one count but fewer than ten. The chain has TRBV27 and TRBJ1-1, with a tentative D call TRBD1 (6 bases). CDR1 and CDR2 (germline): MNHEY, SMNVEV (reference sequence). The V gene lost 6 bases and the J gene lost 0 bases, with 14 bases spanning the gap. This CDR3 is 15 amino acids long. The CDR3 here is CASRPRDIMNTEAFF. The CDR3 DNA follows: TGTGCCAGCAGGCCCCGGGACATCATGAACACTGAAGCTTTCTTT.

This clone was picked up a small number of times. This chain joins TRBV18 and TRBJ2-7, with D perhaps matching TRBD1 (6 bases). V was trimmed by 1 base and J by 3 bases, leaving 7 bases between them. The CDR3 runs 13 residues. Germline CDR1 reads KGHSH; CDR2 reads LQKENI. The CDR3 here is CASSPQTGYEQYF. The CDR3 coding sequence is TGTGCCAGCTCACCACAGACAGGCTACGAGCAGTACTTC.

The chain recombines TRBV5-6 with TRBJ2-7; the D gene is possibly TRBD1 (5 bases). This CDR3 region has 13 residues. CDR1 SGHDT and CDR2 YYEEEE come from the germline V gene. V lost 0 bases to trimming and J lost 4 bases, with 8 bases between them. This chain's CDR3 is CASSLVSGYEQYF. The DNA for the CDR3 is TGTGCCAGCAGCTTGGTTTCAGGGTACGAGCAGTACTTC.

The chain carries TRBV5-4 and TRBJ2-7, with D uncertain. Germline V gene data show CDR1 as SGHNT and CDR2 as YYREEE (reference sequence). CDR3 length: 14 residues. V dropped 4 bases and J dropped 5 bases, with 16 bases sitting between them. CDR3 DNA sequence: TGTGCCAGCAGCCCCCAACCAGGAAACAACGAGCAGTACTTC. Translating it yields CASSPQPGNNEQYF.

This chain connects TRBV5-4 to TRBJ1-2; TRBD1 agrees at 7 bases. The CDR3 extends over 14 amino acids. The germline V gene has CDR1 SGHNT and CDR2 YYREEE (reference sequence). V was clipped by 0 bases and J by 4 bases; unmatched bases: 3. This CDR3 reads CASSLGGTAYGYTF. The CDR3 nucleotides are TGTGCCAGCAGCTTGGGCGGGACAGCCTATGGCTACACCTTC.

This rearrangement joins TRBV4-1 to TRBJ1-1, with a tentative D call TRBD1 (6 bases). Germline V gene data show CDR1 as MGHRA and CDR2 as YSYEKL. The CDR3 consists of 15 residues. Deletions cut 3 bases from V and 4 bases from J, with 15 bases between. CDR3 in amino acids: CASSQAQGSVTEAFF. CDR3 DNA sequence: TGCGCCAGCAGCCAGGCCCAGGGGAGCGTCACTGAAGCTTTCTTT.

This clone has more than one count but fewer than ten. The chain recombines TRBV5-1 with TRBJ1-4; TRBD1 might be the D (5 bases). The CDR3 extends over 14 amino acids. The V gene lost 5 bases and the J gene lost 4 bases, with 12 bases spanning the gap. Germline V gives CDR1 SGHRS, CDR2 YFSETQ. CDR3 residues: CASRTGGINEKLFF. The CDR3 DNA reads as TGCGCCAGCAGAACCGGGGGGATTAATGAAAAACTGTTTTTT.

This clone was recorded only once. The chain employs TRBV7-2 and TRBJ1-1, with TRBD1 identical over 10 bases. J was trimmed by 7 bases and V by 1 base; bases with no gene match: 6. This CDR3 comprises 15 residues. Looked up from germline, CDR1 is SGHTA and CDR2 is FQGNSA. The CDR3 sequence is CASSLDRDRGSEAFF. The CDR3 coding sequence is TGTGCCAGCAGCTTAGACCGGGACAGGGGTAGTGAAGCTTTCTTT.

This clone was observed a handful of times. The chain employs TRBV5-1 and TRBJ2-7; TRBD1 matches at 8 bases. Per the germline V gene, CDR1 is SGHRS and CDR2 is YFSETQ. This CDR3 spans 14 amino acids. V lost 0 bases and J lost 3; bases outside the gene matches: 2. The CDR3 sequence: CASSLDTGGYEQYF. The CDR3 nucleotides read TGCGCCAGCAGCTTGGATACAGGGGGCTACGAGCAGTACTTC.

The chain recombines TRBV6-1 with TRBJ2-7; D might be TRBD1 (6 bases). The CDR3 sequence is 13 residues long. Per germline, CDR1 MNHNS and CDR2 SASEGT. V was pared by 3 bases and J by 7 bases, with 13 bases between. CDR3 bases: TGTGCCAGCAGTGAGATGGCAGGGGAGGAGCAGTACTTC. Translating it yields CASSEMAGEEQYF.

The rearrangement links TRBV30 to TRBJ2-1, with 10 nucleotides matching TRBD2. J lost 7 bases, V lost 0 bases, and 9 bases had no gene match. The germline CDR1 and CDR2 sequences are GTSNPN and SVGIG (reference sequence). This CDR3 is 16 amino acids long. The DNA of the CDR3 is TGTGCCTGGAGTGTACTTCTAGCGGGAGTTCGAAATGAGCAGTTCTTC. This translates into CAWSVLLAGVRNEQFF.

V usage is TRBV27 and J usage is TRBJ1-2; 7 bases map to TRBD1. Germline V CDR1 and CDR2: MNHEY, SMNVEV (reference sequence). Trimming took 3 bases from V and 4 from J; bases not matched to a gene: 2. This CDR3 contains 13 residues. The CDR3 sequence is CASSLGQTYGYTF. CDR3 DNA sequence: TGTGCCAGCAGTTTGGGACAGACCTATGGCTACACCTTC.

This clone occurred a few times. The chain couples TRBV28 to TRBJ1-1, with a possible D match to TRBD1 (5 bases). CDR3 length equals 15 residues. From germline, CDR1 is MDHEN and CDR2 SYDVKM. V was pared by 2 bases and J by 0 bases, with 10 bases between. The CDR3, as DNA: TGTGCCAGCAGTTTACCCATGACAGTGAACACTGAAGCTTTCTTT. It codes for CASSLPMTVNTEAFF.

This sequence joins TRBV11-2 and TRBJ1-1; the match to TRBD1 covers 7 bases. Germline assignment: CDR1 SGHAT and CDR2 FQNNGV. The V segment lost 5 bases and the J segment 1 base; nucleotides outside the gene matches: 4. The CDR3 covers 14 residues. The CDR3 here is CASSGRQGNTEAFF. DNA for the CDR3: TGTGCCAGCAGCGGCCGACAGGGGAACACTGAAGCTTTCTTT.

V is TRBV2 and J is TRBJ1-2, with a weak D call TRBD1 (6 bases). CDR3 size: 16 residues. V gave up 1 base and J gave up 6 bases, with 18 bases separating them. CDR1 and CDR2 from the germline V gene are SNHLY and FYNNEI. CDR3 nucleotide sequence: TGTGCCAGCAGTGAAGACAGGGAAAGTATGGGGAATGGCTACACCTTC. Translating it yields CASSEDRESMGNGYTF.